Described below is a single T cell receptor (beta chain) sequence and its context. Its target antigen remains unknown. Qualities for individual bases were not recorded, and no much larger clone is one base off. The CDR3 regions of human TCRbeta chains were subjected to immunosequencing. As for how the authors treated the data: Repertoire TCRs were matched against a reference library of SARS-CoV-2-specific TCRs generated with the MIRA antigen-specificity platform. Breadth was defined as the fraction of unique TCRs that were SARS-CoV-2-associated. Depth was defined as the fraction of total T cells that were SARS-CoV-2-associated. Each spike-specific TCR was assigned to its reactive spike region and to a CD4 or CD8 class using the MIRA data. Log10-transformed breadth and depth values were compared by one-way ANOVA with Sidak's multiple comparisons tests. The source is immuneACCESS, and TCRdb retained only in-frame sequences with V and J called. Part of the clones is not carried over; for the studies checked, unresolved V genes explain less than half of this, and the remainder is unexplained. That table supplies the V and J calls and clone size; D and trimming were determined from the DNA. This sample holds 130,000 to 150,000 clones; about 91% were observed only once. The top ten clonotypes cover roughly 16% of the sample.

This sample's time point label indicates: baseline before first vaccination. Samples from vaccinated people were obtained from the UK trials COV001 and COV002, which included a single-blind randomized controlled phase 2/3 trial of AZD1222 (ChAdOx1 nCoV-19) in healthy adults. Trial participant PBMC samples were collected at day 0 and day 28 after the second dose for TCRbeta chain sequencing. The sample belongs to a study of T cell responses to AZD1222 COVID-19 vaccine (dated by TCRdb to about 2021). Regarding the complete study: AZD1222 recipients with second doses at about 4 weeks or about 12 weeks were pooled, because spike-specific TCR depth and breadth did not differ between schedules. A total of 233 trial participants underwent TCR sequencing, of whom about 210 received two doses of AZD1222 and about 26 received two doses of the MenACWY control vaccine. Trial participants were enrolled by age into 18-55, 56-69 and 70-plus year subgroups, with about 150, 28 and 57 TCR-sequenced participants respectively.

The CDR3 sequence holds 14 residues, the cysteine and phenylalanine included. Here the CDR3 DNA is all that survives: 42 bases in frame from base 1. The germline V gene (reference sequence) yields SGHNT for CDR1 and YYREEE for CDR2. Deletion took 0 bases off V and 3 bases off J, with a span of 7 bases between the germline ends. Results and caveats for the whole study, not just this receptor: Reportedly, close to half of the unique spike-specific TCRs recognized epitopes lying outside the regions that are mutated in the B.1.351 and B.1.1.7 variants. The 56-69-year group was small, and its depth increase did not reach significance, likely because of low power. The vaccine-associated CD4 TCRs covered the entire spike protein, and the dominant responses fell in regions 160-218 and 743-854. A significant rise in spike-specific TCR breadth and depth was observed after two AZD1222 doses relative to day 0 and relative to MenACWY recipients. Conclusions about previously exposed vaccinees are limited because only six or seven AZD1222 recipients were SARS-CoV-2 seropositive at baseline. Participants were mostly white British and included more females than males, and it was suggested by the authors that clonal diversity may have been underestimated. Because no day 14 peak-response samples were available, repertoires were characterized only after the peak T cell response.

The V and J segments used are TRBV5-4 and TRBJ2-1, and perhaps TRBD2 as D gene, on 5 matching bases. This receptor was obtained from an adult in good health. Sequencing used peripheral blood, obtained on day 0 of AZD1222 vaccination. The DNA sequence is as follows: TGTGCCAGCAGCTTGGGTGGGAGCTACAATGAGCAGTTCTTC. It encodes CASSLGGSYNEQFF. Reference TRBV5-4 and TRBJ2-1 proteins supply the regions before and after the CDR3; the full variable domain is: ETGVTQSPTHLIKTRGQQVTLRCSSQSGHNTVSWYQQALGQGPQFIFQYYREEENGRGNFPPRFSGLQFPNYSSELNVNALELDDSALYLCASSLGGSYNEQFFGPGTRLTVL.